Following are 20 T cell receptor beta chains from one sample sequenced in a study of cytomegalovirus exposure and HLA in healthy donors. PCR primers comprised 60 Vbeta and 13 Jbeta primers. Profiled with immunoSEQ multiplex PCR; TCRdb holds only in-frame clones, not every one. Of around 230,000 clones listed, roughly 78% were seen once; the top ten hold approximately 0.47%. Material: PBMCs. These receptors originate from a boy between 5 and 17 years old in good health and CMV-seronegative.

V usage is TRBV27 and J usage is TRBJ1-1, with 8 nucleotides matching TRBD1. CDR3 length: 15 residues. With 6 bases clipped from V and 5 bases from J, the junction kept 11 bases outside the gene matches. Germline lookup yields CDR1 MNHEY and CDR2 SMNVEV (reference sequence). The CDR3, as DNA: TGTGCCAGCAGCACAGGGGGTGGAGGGAGGACTGAAGCTTTCTTT. Protein: CASSTGGGGRTEAFF.

This chain joins TRBV5-1 and TRBJ2-3, with 13 nucleotides matching TRBD2. The junction had 9 bases not matched to a gene; V was cut back by 4 bases and J by 4 bases. Germline CDR1 and CDR2: SGHRS and YFSETQ. CDR3 length equals 17 residues. Written as DNA, the CDR3 is TGCGCCAGCAGCCAGTCGCAACTAGCGGGGGGGCCAGATACGCAGTATTTT. Encoded protein: CASSQSQLAGGPDTQYF. Drawing the rest from reference TRBV5-1 and TRBJ2-3, the complete variable domain is KAGVTQTPRYLIKTRGQQVTLSCSPISGHRSVSWYQQTPGQGLQFLFEYFSETQRNKGNFPGRFSGRQFSNSRSEMNVSTLELGDSALYLCASSQSQLAGGPDTQYFGPGTRLTVL.

This rearrangement joins TRBV7-9 to TRBJ2-7; D remains unclear. Trimming pared 4 bases from V and 9 bases from J, leaving 16 bases between. Germline CDR1 is SEHNR and CDR2 is FQNEAQ (reference sequence). The CDR3 sequence is 13 residues long. The DNA of the CDR3 is TGTGCCAGCAGCTCCCCCCCGTACCCGCGGCAGTACTTC. Protein product: CASSSPPYPRQYF. Variable domain in full (rest from reference TRBV7-9 and TRBJ2-7): DTGVSQNPRHKITKRGQNVTFRCDPISEHNRLYWYRQTLGQGPEFLTYFQNEAQLEKSRLLSDRFSAERPKGSFSTLEIQRTEQGDSAMYLCASSSPPYPRQYFGPGTRLTVT.

This chain connects TRBV20-1 to TRBJ2-1; 10 bases match TRBD2. CDR1 is DFQATT, CDR2 SNEGSKA, per germline (reference sequence). The V and J ends lost 5 bases and 12 bases, in that order; junction bases with no gene match: 4. The CDR3 spans 11 residues. The DNA of the CDR3 is TGCAGTGCTGGGGAGCGGGGGGGGCAGTTCTTC. This sequence encodes CSAGERGGQFF.

This clone was counted once. V and J are TRBV11-2 and TRBJ2-1, with a weak D call TRBD2 (6 bases). V lost 2 bases to trimming and J lost 7 bases, with 9 bases between them. From germline, CDR1 is SGHAT and CDR2 FQNNGV. The CDR3 covers 13 residues. The CDR3 coding sequence is TGTGCCAGCAGCTTAATTGGGGGGAATGAGCAGTTCTTC. It specifies CASSLIGGNEQFF. Combining the CDR3 with reference TRBV11-2 and TRBJ2-1 gives the whole variable domain EAGVAQSPRYKIIEKRQSVAFWCNPISGHATLYWYQQILGQGPKLLIQFQNNGVVDDSQLPKDRFSAERLKGVDSTLKIQPAKLEDSAVYLCASSLIGGNEQFFGPGTRLTVL.

The V gene is TRBV10-3, the J gene TRBJ2-3; D not certain. The CDR3 contains 11 residues. Between the trimmed V and J ends, which lost 11 bases and 6 bases, there was a span of 12 bases. Germline V gene sequence: CDR1 ENHRY, CDR2 SYGVKD. The CDR3 bases are TGTGCCGCAAGACTCGGGGATACGCAGTATTTT. It codes for CAARLGDTQYF.

The chain couples TRBV18 to TRBJ2-3; D is ambiguous. Germline V gene lookup returns CDR1 KGHSH and CDR2 LQKENI. This CDR3 has 13 amino acids. V was pared by 5 bases and J by 7 bases, with 13 bases between. For the CDR3, the DNA is TGTGCCAGCTCAGAAGGAAACAGCTATACGCAGTATTTT. Protein product: CASSEGNSYTQYF.

The V call is TRBV25-1, the J call TRBJ2-1; 16 bases align to TRBD2. Germline V CDR1 and CDR2: MGHDK, SYGVNS. The CDR3 has 16 amino acids. Trimming cost V 8 bases and J 8 bases; bases outside gene matches: 9. CDR3 residues: CASGGTSGRGMDEQFF. As DNA, the CDR3 is TGTGCCAGCGGGGGGACTAGCGGGAGGGGTATGGATGAGCAGTTCTTC.

CDR3 residues: CASSQDLAGGAPHRPEQYF. In DNA form, the CDR3 reads TGCGCCAGCAGCCAGGATCTAGCGGGGGGCGCCCCCCATCGTCCCGAGCAGTACTTC. The chain has TRBV4-1 and TRBJ2-7; 11 nucleotides agree with TRBD2. J lost 6 bases, V lost 3 bases, and 19 bases had no gene match. Germline CDR1 is MGHRA and CDR2 is YSYEKL. CDR3 length: 19 residues.

The gene calls are TRBV30 and TRBJ2-7; a possible D gene is TRBD2 (6 bases). Germline V gives CDR1 GTSNPN, CDR2 SVGIG (reference sequence). Between the trimmed V and J ends, which lost 5 bases and 4 bases, there was a span of 15 bases. This CDR3 contains 13 residues. The CDR3 nucleotides are TGTGCCTGGGGAGGGTGGGCAGGTTACGAGCAGTACTTC. Its translation: CAWGGWAGYEQYF.

This clone has more than one count but fewer than ten. This chain uses TRBV4-1 with TRBJ2-7; 7 positions match TRBD1. The CDR3 loop spans 15 amino acids. V lost 5 bases and J lost 1; bases outside the gene matches: 8. Germline CDR1 is MGHRA and CDR2 is YSYEKL. CDR3 nucleotide sequence: TGCGCCAGCAGCTACCCCGGGACAGCATCCTACGAGCAGTACTTC. It is translated as CASSYPGTASYEQYF.

The chain recombines TRBV9 with TRBJ1-1; TRBD1 is a possible D gene (5 bases). The germline V gene has CDR1 SGDLS and CDR2 YYNGEE. CDR3 size: 15 residues. Deletions cut 3 bases from V and 0 bases from J, with 12 bases between. This CDR3 reads CASSAAGRLNTEAFF. CDR3 in DNA: TGTGCCAGCAGCGCTGCAGGGCGACTGAACACTGAAGCTTTCTTT.

The V and J genes are TRBV30 and TRBJ1-2; unclear D gene. This CDR3 is built from 12 residues. CDR1 is GTSNPN, CDR2 SVGIG, per germline (reference sequence). Trimming pared 6 bases from V and 4 bases from J, leaving 12 bases between. The DNA of the CDR3 is TGTGCCTGCCCATGGTTGAGCTATGGCTACACCTTC. It is translated as CACPWLSYGYTF.

This clone was seen a handful of times. The chain recombines TRBV5-6 with TRBJ2-3; D is possibly TRBD2 (5 bases). Germline V gene lookup returns CDR1 SGHDT and CDR2 YYEEEE. The CDR3 is 15 amino acids. Trimming removed 2 bases at V and 1 base at J, with 11 bases between. The CDR3 spells CASSLGPAGTDTQYF. CDR3 DNA sequence: TGTGCCAGCAGCTTAGGTCCAGCGGGCACAGATACGCAGTATTTT.

The J gene is TRBJ2-7, the V gene TRBV27; 9 bases fit TRBD1. Germline loops: CDR1 MNHEY, CDR2 SMNVEV (reference sequence). V gave up 5 bases and J gave up 3 bases; unmatched junction bases: 8. The CDR3 contains 15 residues. The CDR3 is CASSPDRGFLYEQYF. The CDR3 DNA is TGTGCCAGCAGTCCCGACAGGGGGTTCCTCTACGAGCAGTACTTC.

V usage is TRBV30 and J usage is TRBJ2-5; 13 nucleotides agree with TRBD2. With V trimmed by 4 bases and J by 5 bases, 16 bases remained unmatched. The CDR3 loop spans 18 amino acids. Germline values: CDR1 GTSNPN, CDR2 SVGIG (reference sequence). This CDR3 reads CAWNYGLAGAGSKETQYF. Here the CDR3 DNA reads TGTGCCTGGAATTACGGACTAGCGGGAGCGGGGTCAAAGGAGACCCAGTACTTC.

The V and J genes are TRBV4-2 and TRBJ2-1, with 13 bases lining up with TRBD2. The V gene's germline CDR1 is LGHNA and CDR2 YNFKEQ. The V gene end was trimmed by 3 bases and the J gene end by 2 bases; junction bases not matched to a gene: 4. CDR3 size: 17 residues. The CDR3 DNA reads TGTGCCAGCAGCCACCCCGGACTAGCGGGGGCCTACAATGAGCAGTTCTTC. Residues: CASSHPGLAGAYNEQFF.

V gene TRBV2 combines with J gene TRBJ1-1, with 11 nucleotides matching TRBD1. CDR3 length: 17 residues. Per the germline V gene, CDR1 is SNHLY and CDR2 is FYNNEI. Losses at the gene ends were 7 bases for V and 8 bases for J; bases not matched to a gene: 18. CDR3 nucleotides: TGTGCCAGCAACCTAAGGCGGGGGACAGGGGGAAGGCGAGAAGCTTTCTTT. The encoded protein is CASNLRRGTGGRREAFF.

The chain recombines TRBV5-1 with TRBJ2-7; D might be TRBD1 (6 bases). The V end was cut by 2 bases, the J end by 3 bases, with 12 bases between. This CDR3 comprises 14 residues. CDR1 is SGHRS and CDR2 is YFSETQ in the germline V gene. CDR3 loop: CASSFSAGDYEQYF. CDR3 DNA sequence: TGCGCCAGCAGCTTCAGTGCAGGGGACTACGAGCAGTACTTC.

The genes are TRBV5-1 and TRBJ2-3; TRBD2 agrees at 8 bases. CDR1 and CDR2 from the germline V gene are SGHRS and YFSETQ. The CDR3 contains 15 residues. V shed 7 bases and J 0 bases; nucleotides not matched to a gene: 7. In nucleotides, the CDR3 is TGCGCCAGCGGAAAGCGGGAGAGTAGCACAGATACGCAGTATTTT. Translating gives CASGKRESSTDTQYF.